This T cell receptor beta chain was identified in a study of identical twins. Study results and limitations: Not following the same donors, the study drew its conclusions from cross-sectional statistical analysis. Among beta out-of-frame sequences, excess sharing between twins appeared weaker.

This clonotype came up many times. Its target is not known. After removal of 8 bases from V and 7 bases from J, the junction contained 11 bases not matched to a gene. The V gene's germline CDR1 is SQVTM and CDR2 ANQGSEA. CDR3 length equals 13 residues. TCRdb recomputed calls from the 5' RACE reads with MiXCR, one row per CDR3 protein. The sample consists of roughly 710,000 distinct CDR3 sequences, 6% to 6.5% of them appearing once. All of the donors were Caucasians in good health. The clonotype was recovered from a man aged 18 to 35 in good health. The rearrangement joins TRBV29-1 to TRBJ2-1, with 7 bases fitting TRBD1. Sequencing was done on a sample of naive T cells sorted from blood. CDR3 in DNA: TGCAGCCACCGCGGGTCAGGGGGAAATGAGCAGTTCTTC. It yields the protein CSHRGSGGNEQFF.